This TCR beta chain comes out of a study of T cell repertoires in cytomegalovirus infection. Study summary: An indication of both CMV infection and matching HLA type came from public TCR beta signatures.

TCRdb used MiXCR to reprocess the reads, holding one entry per CDR3 protein. This table holds some 440,000 distinct CDR3 sequences, 30% to 40% found once. Study results and limitations: Dominant in the ex vivo response were TCR beta clonotypes restricted by HLA-C and specific for CMV. Carriers of CMV and the relevant HLA type were discriminated by public TCR beta frequency.

This clonotype has a handful of counts. What it binds is not known. The V gene lost 1 base and the J gene lost 0 bases, with 12 bases spanning the gap. The CDR3 runs to 17 residues. CDR1 is LNHDA and CDR2 is SQIVND in the germline V gene (reference sequence). Sequencing used PBMCs. This chain links TRBV19 with TRBJ2-2; perhaps D is TRBD1 or TRBD2 (7 bases each). This clonotype was sampled from a human donor in good health (CMV status not recorded). Some clones in this sample may be carry-over from other donors' samples. The CDR3 loop is CASSIVGGTANTGELFF. The CDR3 DNA reads as TGTGCCAGTAGTATAGTGGGGGGGACAGCGAACACCGGGGAGCTGTTTTTT. The whole variable domain, remainder taken from reference TRBV19 and TRBJ2-2, is DGGITQSPKYLFRKEGQNVTLSCEQNLNHDAMYWYRQDPGQGLRLIYYSQIVNDFQKGDIAEGYSVSREKKESFPLTVTSAQKNPTAFYLCASSIVGGTANTGELFFGEGSRLTVL.